This entry lists 26 T cell receptor beta chains sequenced from one sample in a study of Ad26.COV2.S vaccination and SARS-CoV-2 variants. The protocol was immunoSEQ multiplex PCR, while the TCRdb copy is restricted to in-frame clones and leaves out a portion. The sample holds 350,000 to 500,000 clones, around 90% seen once. This sample's treatment: roughly 19 received Ad26.COV2.S at low or high dose, single or two shots; roughly 5 received placebo; per-sample allocation not given. At day 63 after the first vaccine or placebo injection, samples were drawn. Source: peripheral blood, taken in a trial of Ad26.COV2.S vaccine versus placebo. The receptors originated from a person aged 18-60 years who received the Ad26.COV2.S COVID-19 vaccine or a placebo.

The chain carries TRBV28 and TRBJ2-5; unclear D gene. V lost 7 bases to trimming and J lost 5 bases, with 11 bases between them. This CDR3 comprises 12 residues. Germline CDR1 and CDR2: MDHEN and SYDVKM. CDR3 amino acids: CASIGLGETQYF. CDR3 coding DNA: TGTGCCAGCATAGGCTTAGGGGAGACCCAGTACTTC. The variable domain in full, completed from reference TRBV28 and TRBJ2-5, reads DVKVTQSSRYLVKRTGEKVFLECVQDMDHENMFWYRQDPGLGLRLIYFSYDVKMKEKGDIPEGYSVSREKKERFSLILESASTNQTSMYLCASIGLGETQYFGPGTRLLVL.

The rearrangement links TRBV10-3 to TRBJ1-3; D is uncertain. From germline, CDR1 is ENHRY and CDR2 SYGVKD. The V end was cut by 7 bases, the J end by 0 bases, with 19 bases between. The CDR3 spans 17 residues. Written as DNA, the CDR3 is TGTGCCATCACACGAGGGAGGCAGGCTGGCTCTGGAAACACCATATATTTT. It is translated as CAITRGRQAGSGNTIYF.

This sequence joins TRBV12-5 and TRBJ2-1; D gene uncertain. The CDR3 length is 14 residues. CDR1 LGHNT and CDR2 FRNRAP come from the germline V gene. V was clipped by 4 bases and J by 8 bases, with 15 bases between them. The CDR3 sequence: CASGSGSIEDEQFF. The CDR3 nucleotides read TGTGCTAGTGGTTCTGGGTCAATCGAGGATGAGCAGTTCTTC.

This clone has a single count. The chain links TRBV12-3 or TRBV12-4 to TRBJ2-5, with no clear D. The CDR3 length is 13 residues. Trimming removed 5 bases from V and 5 bases from J, with 12 bases in between. The CDR3 loop reads CASSDDGRETQYF. In DNA, the CDR3 is TGTGCCAGCAGTGATGACGGTCGGGAGACCCAGTACTTC.

The rearrangement links TRBV6-5 to TRBJ2-1, with D maybe TRBD2 (5 bases). This CDR3 is built from 14 residues. The V and J ends lost 8 bases and 0 bases respectively, with 11 bases between them. Germline CDR1 MNHEY, CDR2 SVGAGI. The CDR3, as DNA: TGTGCCAGCTACGGGGAGAGCTCCTACAATGAGCAGTTCTTC. Residues: CASYGESSYNEQFF.

The CDR3 sequence is CASSFDRGGDEQYF. The CDR3 DNA is TGTGCCAGCAGCTTTGACAGGGGTGGCGACGAGCAGTACTTC. The V gene is TRBV7-8, the J gene TRBJ2-7; 8 nucleotides line up with TRBD1. From germline, CDR1 is SGHVS and CDR2 FQNEAQ. V shed 3 bases and J 5 bases; nucleotides not matched to a gene: 6. The CDR3 totals 14 residues.

The chain combines TRBV19 with TRBJ2-4, with 10 nucleotides matching TRBD1. The junction had 7 bases not matched to a gene; V was cut back by 4 bases and J by 7 bases. Germline loops: CDR1 LNHDA, CDR2 SQIVND (reference sequence). This CDR3 is built from 15 residues. CDR3 DNA sequence: TGTGCCAGTAGTACTACCGGGACAGGGGCGAACATTCAGTACTTC. It translates to CASSTTGTGANIQYF. Full variable domain (outside the CDR3, taken from reference TRBV19 and TRBJ2-4): DGGITQSPKYLFRKEGQNVTLSCEQNLNHDAMYWYRQDPGQGLRLIYYSQIVNDFQKGDIAEGYSVSREKKESFPLTVTSAQKNPTAFYLCASSTTGTGANIQYFGAGTRLSVL.

The chain recombines TRBV19 with TRBJ2-1; possible D gene TRBD1, 7 bases. Germline V CDR1 and CDR2: LNHDA, SQIVND (reference sequence). The CDR3 extends over 15 amino acids. V gave up 3 bases and J gave up 3 bases, with 12 bases separating them. The CDR3 loop reads CASSMAGGLYNEQFF. The CDR3 DNA is TGTGCCAGTAGTATGGCAGGGGGACTCTACAATGAGCAGTTCTTC.

V is TRBV6-5 and J is TRBJ2-2; a weak D match, TRBD1 (6 bases). The germline CDR1 and CDR2 sequences are MNHEY and SVGAGI. V lost 7 bases, J lost 2 bases, and 14 bases lay in between. The CDR3 contains 15 residues. CDR3 loop: CASITGTKNTGELFF. The CDR3 nucleotides read TGTGCCAGCATTACCGGGACAAAAAACACCGGGGAGCTGTTTTTT.

The chain carries TRBV5-5 and TRBJ1-1; D gene unclear. This CDR3 spans 14 amino acids. V was trimmed by 2 bases and J by 8 bases, leaving 16 bases between them. CDR1 SGHKS and CDR2 YYEKEE come from the germline V gene (reference sequence). The CDR3 sequence is CASSFLEFGPEAFF. DNA for the CDR3: TGTGCCAGCAGCTTTTTAGAATTTGGACCAGAAGCTTTCTTT. The whole variable domain, remainder taken from reference TRBV5-5 and TRBJ1-1, is DAGVTQSPTHLIKTRGQQVTLRCSPISGHKSVSWYQQVLGQGPQFIFQYYEKEERGRGNFPDRFSARQFPNYSSELNVNALLLGDSALYLCASSFLEFGPEAFFGQGTRLTVV.

This chain joins TRBV7-6 and TRBJ2-1; D is ambiguous. Germline assignment: CDR1 SGHVS and CDR2 FNYEAQ. CDR3 length equals 16 residues. V was cut by 2 bases and J by 1 base, with 12 bases left in between. The CDR3 DNA reads as TGTGCCAGCAGCTTATTCTCAGGAGAGTCCTACAATGAGCAGTTCTTC. Amino acids: CASSLFSGESYNEQFF.

This sequence joins TRBV9 and TRBJ2-3; D is unresolved. The length of the CDR3 is 16 residues. Deletions cut 2 bases from V and 0 bases from J, with 13 bases between. CDR1 and CDR2 from the germline V gene are SGDLS and YYNGEE. The CDR3 nucleotides are TGTGCCAGCAGCGTCACGGGCAGCTCTAGCACAGATACGCAGTATTTT. This translates into CASSVTGSSSTDTQYF.

The chain joins TRBV9 to TRBJ2-2, with D possibly matching TRBD2 (7 bases). This CDR3 comprises 17 residues. With 3 bases removed from V and 2 bases from J, the gap between germline ends came to 17 bases. Germline V gene sequence: CDR1 SGDLS, CDR2 YYNGEE. DNA of the CDR3: TGTGCCAGCAGCGCTCCAGTGCGGGGGCTTAACACCGGGGAGCTGTTTTTT. This encodes CASSAPVRGLNTGELFF.

The chain carries TRBV5-5 and TRBJ2-7; 8 bases align to TRBD1. Germline V gene data show CDR1 as SGHKS and CDR2 as YYEKEE (reference sequence). Trimming took 2 bases from V and 4 from J; bases not matched to a gene: 14. The CDR3 is 17 amino acids. The CDR3 loop is CASSFLPTGAIPYEQYF. Written as DNA, the CDR3 is TGTGCCAGCAGCTTCCTACCGACAGGGGCCATACCTTACGAGCAGTACTTC.

This clone was seen more than once but under ten times. The chain links TRBV9 to TRBJ2-7, with 11 bases that match TRBD2. Germline CDR1 reads SGDLS; CDR2 reads YYNGEE. After removal of 4 bases from V and 3 bases from J, the junction contained 6 bases not matched to a gene. The CDR3 is 15 amino acids. CDR3 nucleotide sequence: TGTGCCAGCAGCCCTACCGGACTAGCGGGCTACGAGCAGTACTTC. Protein product: CASSPTGLAGYEQYF. Filled out from reference TRBV9 and TRBJ2-7, the complete variable domain reads DSGVTQTPKHLITATGQRVTLRCSPRSGDLSVYWYQQSLDQGLQFLIQYYNGEERAKGNILERFSAQQFPDLHSELNLSSLELGDSALYFCASSPTGLAGYEQYFGPGTRLTVT.

The rearrangement joins TRBV7-2 to TRBJ2-7; TRBD1 matches at 9 bases. Germline lookup yields CDR1 SGHTA and CDR2 FQGNSA. The CDR3 sequence is 14 residues long. J lost 2 bases, V lost 5 bases, and 4 bases had no gene match. The chain's CDR3 is CASSQRQGAYEQYF. In DNA form, the CDR3 reads TGTGCCAGCAGCCAAAGACAGGGGGCCTACGAGCAGTACTTC.

The rearrangement uses TRBV19 and TRBJ2-3; 10 bases match TRBD2. The CDR3 runs 15 residues. CDR1 and CDR2 from the germline V gene are LNHDA and SQIVND (reference sequence). J lost 0 bases, V lost 7 bases, and 4 bases had no gene match. CDR3 region: CASKTSGHSTDTQYF. CDR3 in DNA: TGTGCCAGTAAGACTAGCGGGCATAGCACAGATACGCAGTATTTT.

This sequence joins TRBV20-1 and TRBJ2-7, with D perhaps TRBD1 (6 bases). The CDR3 is made up of 16 amino acids. Germline-derived CDR1 and CDR2 are DFQATT and SNEGSKA (reference sequence). The ends were cut back, 3 bases at V and 2 bases at J, with 20 bases in the middle. CDR3: CSASDLGGTRAYEQYF. The CDR3 region has the DNA TGCAGTGCTAGTGATTTAGGGGGAACAAGGGCCTACGAGCAGTACTTC.

This chain links TRBV2 with TRBJ1-4; TRBD1 agrees at 9 bases. With 4 bases clipped from V and 0 bases from J, the junction kept 12 bases outside the gene matches. This CDR3 comprises 19 residues. Germline V gene data show CDR1 as SNHLY and CDR2 as FYNNEI. CDR3 DNA sequence: TGTGCCAGCAGTGGAGGTGTGACAGGGGGTCCTGCAACTAATGAAAAACTGTTTTTT. Its protein is CASSGGVTGGPATNEKLFF.

The rearrangement joins TRBV9 to TRBJ2-5; TRBD2 is a possible D gene (5 bases). Trimming shortened V by 0 bases and J by 0 bases, and 12 bases separated the two germline ends. The CDR3 has 16 amino acids. Germline values: CDR1 SGDLS, CDR2 YYNGEE. The DNA of the CDR3 is TGTGCCAGCAGCGTAGTCGGCGGGTGGGACCAAGAGACCCAGTACTTC. The encoded protein is CASSVVGGWDQETQYF.

This clone was picked up a small number of times. The rearrangement uses TRBV7-2 and TRBJ1-1; D may be TRBD1 (6 bases). The germline V and J ends were trimmed by 5 bases and 5 bases, with 15 bases remaining between them. The CDR3 is made up of 14 amino acids. Germline lookup yields CDR1 SGHTA and CDR2 FQGNSA. CDR3 loop: CASSKNLQGTEAFF. CDR3 sequence (DNA): TGTGCCAGCAGCAAAAACCTCCAGGGGACTGAAGCTTTCTTT.

The table lists this clone with a few counts. J is TRBJ2-2 and V is TRBV3-1 (or the pseudogene TRBV3-2); D is possibly TRBD1 (5 bases). V lost 2 bases to trimming and J lost 7 bases, with 17 bases between them. The CDR3 spans 16 residues. Germline V CDR1 and CDR2: LGHDT, YNNKEL (reference sequence). The CDR3 loop is CASSQMGQGWSGELFF. In DNA, the CDR3 is TGTGCCAGCAGCCAAATGGGGCAGGGATGGAGCGGGGAGCTGTTTTTT.

In DNA form, the CDR3 reads TGCGCCAGCAGCTTGGCCGCGGACAGTAGCGGAGAGACCCAGTACTTC. It specifies CASSLAADSSGETQYF. V usage is TRBV5-1 and J usage is TRBJ2-5; possibly TRBD1 or TRBD2 for D (6 bases each). The germline V gene has CDR1 SGHRS and CDR2 YFSETQ. Trimming took off 0 bases at V and 4 bases at J, with 16 bases between the two ends. The CDR3 extends over 16 amino acids.

This clone was counted once. This rearrangement joins TRBV18 to TRBJ2-7; D is ambiguous. In germline, CDR1 is KGHSH, CDR2 LQKENI. Trimming took off 3 bases at V and 2 bases at J, with 11 bases between the two ends. The CDR3 consists of 14 residues. The CDR3 DNA reads TGTGCCAGCTCACCGAAACCGGTCACCTACGAGCAGTACTTC. This codes for CASSPKPVTYEQYF. Supplemented by reference TRBV18 and TRBJ2-7, the full variable domain reads NAGVMQNPRHLVRRRGQEARLRCSPMKGHSHVYWYRQLPEEGLKFMVYLQKENIIDESGMPKERFSAEFPKEGPSILRIQQVVRGDSAAYFCASSPKPVTYEQYFGPGTRLTVT.

The chain joins TRBV28 to TRBJ2-7; 7 nucleotides agree with TRBD2. V lost 5 bases and J lost 5; bases outside the gene matches: 12. Looked up from germline, CDR1 is MDHEN and CDR2 is SYDVKM. There are 15 residues in the CDR3. The CDR3 region is CASSPLREASNEQYF. The CDR3, as DNA: TGTGCCAGCAGTCCCCTTCGGGAGGCATCGAACGAGCAGTACTTC.

This chain connects TRBV2 to TRBJ1-5, with D perhaps TRBD1 (5 bases). From germline, CDR1 is SNHLY and CDR2 FYNNEI. The CDR3 contains 13 residues. The V and J ends lost 7 bases and 7 bases respectively, with 14 bases between them. The CDR3 nucleotides read TGTGCCAGCATGGGGGGTCTTCAACAGCCCCAGCATTTT. Its translation is CASMGGLQQPQHF.